This passage covers 23 T cell receptor beta chains from one sample sequenced in a study of blood T cell repertoires in COVID-19. Assay used: immunoSEQ multiplex PCR; TCRdb lists only in-frame clones, some missing. The sample has some 290,000 clones; about 85% are singletons. The sequencing sample was made of peripheral blood. These receptors originate from a woman in her 50s who had recovered from COVID-19.

The V call is TRBV7-9, the J call TRBJ1-5; D not resolved. This CDR3 spans 14 amino acids. The germline V gene encodes CDR1 SEHNR and CDR2 FQNEAQ (reference sequence). V lost 0 bases and J 1 base, leaving 4 bases between the germline ends. The CDR3 DNA reads TGTGCCAGCAGCTTAGCGGGCAGCAATCAGCCCCAGCATTTT. It is translated as CASSLAGSNQPQHF.

V is TRBV7-9 and J is TRBJ1-1, with D hard to call. V lost 3 bases, J lost 3 bases, and 8 bases lay in between. The CDR3 consists of 13 residues. CDR1 and CDR2 from the germline V gene are SEHNR and FQNEAQ (reference sequence). The CDR3 sequence: CASSLRGDTEAFF. Here the CDR3 DNA reads TGTGCCAGCAGCTTGCGCGGGGACACTGAAGCTTTCTTT.

J is TRBJ2-7 and V is TRBV19, with D possibly TRBD1 on 5 matching bases. The V gene's germline CDR1 is LNHDA and CDR2 SQIVND (reference sequence). This CDR3 contains 16 residues. V gave up 3 bases and J gave up 0 bases, with 15 bases separating them. DNA of the CDR3: TGTGCCAGTAGTATTTCACACAGGCAGAGCTCCTACGAGCAGTACTTC. Its protein is CASSISHRQSSYEQYF.

The chain has TRBV11-2 and TRBJ2-2, with D perhaps TRBD1 (6 bases). The germline gives CDR1 SGHAT, CDR2 FQNNGV. The V gene lost 6 bases and the J gene lost 3 bases, with 11 bases spanning the gap. This CDR3 spans 14 amino acids. As DNA, the CDR3 is TGTGCCAGCAGGCGAAACAGGGACACCGGGGAGCTGTTTTTT. Protein sequence: CASRRNRDTGELFF.

CDR3 sequence reads: CASSPGSKQETQYF. The CDR3 coding sequence is TGCGCCAGCAGCCCCGGGTCCAAGCAAGAGACCCAGTACTTC. J is TRBJ2-5 and V is TRBV5-1; D uncertain. The V and J ends lost 4 bases and 2 bases respectively, with 12 bases between them. Germline V lookup: CDR1 SGHRS, CDR2 YFSETQ. The CDR3 has 14 residues. Looking up the rest from reference TRBV5-1 and TRBJ2-5 gives the full variable domain: KAGVTQTPRYLIKTRGQQVTLSCSPISGHRSVSWYQQTPGQGLQFLFEYFSETQRNKGNFPGRFSGRQFSNSRSEMNVSTLELGDSALYLCASSPGSKQETQYFGPGTRLLVL.

The chain employs TRBV4-3 and TRBJ2-3; 8 bases fit TRBD2. Trimming cost V 2 bases and J 0 bases; bases outside gene matches: 16. Germline V gene sequence: CDR1 LGHNA, CDR2 YSLEER. The CDR3 contains 20 residues. This chain's CDR3 is CASSQPTPGLDPLSTDTQYF. As DNA, the CDR3 is TGCGCCAGCAGCCAACCGACACCGGGACTAGACCCCCTTAGCACAGATACGCAGTATTTT.

The rearrangement uses TRBV9 and TRBJ2-3, with TRBD2 matching over 14 bases. V lost 2 bases, J lost 3 bases, and 5 bases stayed unmatched. Germline values: CDR1 SGDLS, CDR2 YYNGEE. The CDR3 length is 17 residues. As DNA, the CDR3 is TGTGCCAGCAGCGTTGGGACTAGCGGGAGATGGACAGATACGCAGTATTTT. It is translated as CASSVGTSGRWTDTQYF.

The rearrangement uses TRBV27 and TRBJ1-2; tentatively, D is TRBD1 (6 bases). The V gene's germline CDR1 is MNHEY and CDR2 SMNVEV (reference sequence). CDR3 length: 14 amino acids. The germline V and J ends were trimmed by 6 bases and 7 bases, with 18 bases remaining between them. CDR3 in amino acids: CASRSGDRWGGYTF. The CDR3 bases are TGTGCCAGCAGATCAGGGGACCGCTGGGGTGGCTACACCTTC.

J is TRBJ2-5 and V is TRBV18; no definite D call. V lost 3 bases and J lost 5, with 13 bases in between. Germline CDR1 and CDR2: KGHSH and LQKENI. The CDR3 is 14 amino acids. In nucleotides, the CDR3 is TGTGCCAGCTCACCTAATTTGGTTCGGGAGACCCAGTACTTC. This gives the protein CASSPNLVRETQYF. The variable domain in full, completed from reference TRBV18 and TRBJ2-5, reads NAGVMQNPRHLVRRRGQEARLRCSPMKGHSHVYWYRQLPEEGLKFMVYLQKENIIDESGMPKERFSAEFPKEGPSILRIQQVVRGDSAAYFCASSPNLVRETQYFGPGTRLLVL.

V and J are TRBV29-1 and TRBJ1-2; D possibly corresponds to TRBD1 (5 bases). Germline V lookup: CDR1 SQVTM, CDR2 ANQGSEA. Trimming took 0 bases from V and 5 from J, leaving 10 bases between them. This CDR3 spans 13 amino acids. In DNA form, the CDR3 reads TGCAGCGTTGAAGACGTGGACAATTATGGCTACACCTTC. This codes for CSVEDVDNYGYTF. The full variable domain, with the rest looked up from reference TRBV29-1 and TRBJ1-2, is SAVISQKPSRDICQRGTSLTIQCQVDSQVTMMFWYRQQPGQSLTLIATANQGSEATYESGFVIDKFPISRPNLTFSTLTVSNMSPEDSSIYLCSVEDVDNYGYTFGSGTRLTVV.

This sequence joins TRBV6-4 and TRBJ1-6, with 9 positions matching TRBD1. Per germline, CDR1 MRHNA and CDR2 SNTAGT. The V segment lost 3 bases and the J segment 11 bases; nucleotides outside the gene matches: 8. CDR3 size: 15 residues. As DNA, the CDR3 is TGTGCCAGCAGTGAGACCGGACAGGGGAGGACACCCCTCCACTTT. It codes for CASSETGQGRTPLHF.

The chain is built from TRBV5-8 and TRBJ1-1; D is perhaps TRBD1 (5 bases). Germline V gene sequence: CDR1 SGHTS, CDR2 YDEGEE. CDR3 size: 12 residues. The V end lost 2 bases, the J end lost 11 bases, and 13 bases lay between the germline ends. CDR3 coding DNA: TGTGCCAGCAGCTTAAGGGTGGGGCAGGCTTTCTTT. This translates into CASSLRVGQAFF.

This chain connects TRBV6-5 to TRBJ1-4, with D unresolved. The ends were cut back, 6 bases at V and 4 bases at J, with 9 bases in the middle. Germline CDR1 is MNHEY and CDR2 is SVGAGI. There are 13 residues in the CDR3. The CDR3, as DNA: TGTGCCAGCAGGCGACACCGTAATGAAAAACTGTTTTTT. Translated: CASRRHRNEKLFF.

The genes are TRBV5-1 and TRBJ2-4; a possible D gene is TRBD2 (5 bases). Germline-derived CDR1 and CDR2 are SGHRS and YFSETQ. The CDR3 is 17 residues long. V lost 3 bases and J lost 7, with 23 bases in between. CDR3 nucleotides: TGCGCCAGCAGCTGGGCCCCCAGTGTTTCAACGGGGAACATTCAGTACTTC. It specifies CASSWAPSVSTGNIQYF.

The V gene is TRBV28, the J gene TRBJ1-4; D perhaps matches TRBD1 (5 bases). This CDR3 has 11 amino acids. V shed 5 bases and J shed 12 bases, with 10 bases lying between them. Germline V gene sequence: CDR1 MDHEN, CDR2 SYDVKM. The CDR3 DNA reads as TGTGCCAGCAGTCCAGGGTTAGAACTGTTTTTT. Protein: CASSPGLELFF.

The genes are TRBV12-5 and TRBJ2-3, with 9 positions matching TRBD2. Germline trimming cut 5 bases from V and 2 bases from J; bases unmatched to any gene: 8. CDR3 size: 16 residues. Looked up from germline, CDR1 is LGHNT and CDR2 is FRNRAP. CDR3 protein: CASGIRGGVPTDTQYF. The CDR3 DNA is TGTGCTAGTGGTATACGCGGGGGGGTCCCCACAGATACGCAGTATTTT.

The chain uses TRBV29-1 and TRBJ2-3; weak D call: TRBD2 (6 bases). The CDR3 is 16 residues long. Per germline, CDR1 SQVTM and CDR2 ANQGSEA. Deletions cut 4 bases from V and 3 bases from J, with 20 bases between. Here the CDR3 reads CSVGGWRGFGTDTQYF. DNA for the CDR3: TGCAGCGTTGGCGGATGGCGGGGTTTTGGGACAGATACGCAGTATTTT.

The gene calls are TRBV28 and TRBJ2-4; D is perhaps TRBD1 (6 bases). CDR1 and CDR2 (germline): MDHEN, SYDVKM. The CDR3 runs to 15 residues. V dropped 5 bases and J dropped 0 bases, with 11 bases sitting between them. This CDR3 is CASSPGERAKNIQYF. The CDR3 nucleotides are TGTGCCAGCAGTCCAGGGGAGAGAGCCAAAAACATTCAGTACTTC.

V gene TRBV19 combines with J gene TRBJ1-2, with D tentatively TRBD1 (6 bases). Germline-derived CDR1 and CDR2 are LNHDA and SQIVND (reference sequence). V gave up 10 bases and J gave up 2 bases, with 14 bases separating them. CDR3 size: 13 residues. The CDR3 is CAISDRSNYGYTF. The CDR3 DNA sequence: TGTGCCATTTCCGACAGGTCGAACTATGGCTACACCTTC.

This CDR3 is CAIVKDGRQGVSAFF. The CDR3 DNA follows: TGTGCCATCGTAAAAGATGGGAGACAGGGGGTATCTGCTTTCTTT. J is TRBJ1-1 and V is TRBV10-3, with 9 bases fitting TRBD1. The germline gives CDR1 ENHRY, CDR2 SYGVKD. V dropped 8 bases and J dropped 11; count of bases not matched to a gene: 18. The CDR3 consists of 15 residues.

This clone was seen a single time. The chain employs TRBV30 and TRBJ1-2; maybe TRBD1 (6 bases). V gave up 1 base and J gave up 4 bases, with 10 bases separating them. The CDR3 is 13 residues long. The germline V gene has CDR1 GTSNPN and CDR2 SVGIG (reference sequence). The CDR3 here is CAWSDRVGYGYTF. In DNA form, the CDR3 reads TGTGCCTGGAGTGACAGGGTGGGCTATGGCTACACCTTC.

The V call is TRBV5-6, the J call TRBJ1-1; maybe TRBD1 (6 bases). Between the trimmed V and J ends, which lost 4 bases and 5 bases, there was a span of 12 bases. This CDR3 has 13 amino acids. Germline loops: CDR1 SGHDT, CDR2 YYEEEE. The CDR3 loop is CASSPQGWTEAFF. In DNA, the CDR3 is TGTGCCAGCAGCCCACAGGGTTGGACTGAAGCTTTCTTT.

The V and J genes are TRBV24-1 and TRBJ2-1; D not certain. V was pared by 4 bases and J by 4 bases, with 10 bases between. The CDR3 length is 14 residues. Germline assignment: CDR1 KGHDR and CDR2 SFDVKD. The CDR3 is CATSEGGGYNEQFF. In nucleotides, the CDR3 is TGTGCCACCAGTGAGGGTGGCGGATACAATGAGCAGTTCTTC.